This TCR beta chain originates from a study of blood T cell repertoires in COVID-19 (dated by TCRdb to 2018 to 2021). With regard to the full study: Collaborator samples came from the United States, Italy and Spain and covered acute and convalescent phases of COVID-19. The repertoires were made available in a free public database intended to serve as a resource for research on the immune response to SARS-CoV-2. The dataset comprised deeply sampled blood TCRbeta repertoires from subjects exposed to, actively infected with, or recovered from COVID-19. Samples came from the ongoing ImmuneRACE study (first 160 participants) plus 1,254 subjects from 6 global collaborators. The sample metadata nearly always contained a de-identified subject ID, COVID-19 status, age in years and sex. Where HLA class I and class II types were available, the types were taken from metadata supplied by the sample provider, not from assay-based typing. The prospective study material was composed of cDNA or gDNA derived from T cells, B-cell-depleted T cells, or PBMCs.

Collaborating institutions collected whole blood in K2EDTA tubes following their own protocols. Collaborator samples were shipped for TCRbeta analysis as frozen whole blood, isolated PBMCs, or DNA extracted from either sample type. TCRbeta CDR3 regions were amplified from genomic DNA by means of the immunoSEQ Assay, a bias-controlled multiplex PCR. The original pipeline was this. The number of nucleated cells in each sample was estimated by amplification of reference gene primers within the assay. Sequence reads were collapsed and filtered to measure the absolute abundance of every unique TCRbeta CDR3 rearrangement. For each sample, productive Simpson clonality was calculated by taking the square root of Simpson's diversity index across productive rearrangements. TCRdb stores this immuneACCESS table with in-frame sequences only. Part of the clones is absent; in the studies checked, under half of the shortfall reflects unresolved V genes, and no reason is known for the rest. V, J and clone size reflect that table, while D and trimming were determined from the DNA. This sample lists 71,000 or so clones; roughly nine tenths were detected once. Together, the top ten hold approximately 17% of the sample.

Study-wide conclusions, independent of this receptor: The quantity of clinical and demographic metadata differed by source and by participant and was supplied without curation.

On this clone itself: Its cognate antigen has yet to be identified. Nothing much larger sits one base from this clone, and base qualities are not available.

Deletion took 6 bases off V and 8 bases off J, with a span of 18 bases between the germline ends. The germline V gene supplies CDR1 SGHRS and CDR2 YFSETQ. The CDR3 goes from the cysteine to the phenylalanine over 14 residues. Of the read, only the CDR3 DNA is kept; its 42 bases are in frame from base 1. Sequencing was carried out using peripheral blood. Here the chain combines TRBV5-1 and TRBJ2-1; the D segment cannot be called with confidence. The origin of this receptor is an elderly man in a cohort sampled during active COVID-19. The CDR3 region reads CASTVASIRDEQFF. Read as DNA, the sequence is TGCGCCAGCACCGTGGCTTCTATTCGGGATGAGCAGTTCTTC.